These 31 T cell receptor beta chains originate from one sample sequenced in a study of T cell repertoires in cytomegalovirus infection. A single record per CDR3 protein comes from TCRdb applying MiXCR to the reads. The data show under 300,000 distinct CDR3 sequences, about 17% seen once. Sequencing input: CD8+ T cells from PBMCs. All receptors come from a human donor in good health (CMV status not recorded). Some clones in this sample may be carry-over from other donors' samples.

The chain's CDR3 is CASSSGGSRGRQETQYF. The CDR3 nucleotides are TGTGCCAGCTCATCGGGAGGTTCGAGGGGGCGGCAAGAGACCCAGTACTTC. The J gene is TRBJ2-5, the V gene TRBV18; D possibly uses TRBD1 or TRBD2 (7 bases each). V lost 5 bases and J 2 bases, leaving 21 bases between the germline ends. The CDR3 length is 17 residues. CDR1 is KGHSH and CDR2 is LQKENI in the germline V gene.

There are many counts of this clonotype. The rearrangement links TRBV5-5 to TRBJ2-3; D is ambiguous. The germline V gene encodes CDR1 SGHKS and CDR2 YYEKEE (reference sequence). The CDR3 sequence is 14 residues long. V was trimmed by 2 bases and J by 2 bases, leaving 9 bases between them. The CDR3, as DNA: TGTGCCAGCAGCTTTCGGGCAGACACAGATACGCAGTATTTT. As protein: CASSFRADTDTQYF.

The rearrangement uses TRBV6-4 and TRBJ1-1; a possible D gene is TRBD1 (6 bases). Germline assignment: CDR1 MRHNA and CDR2 SNTAGT. Trimming took off 0 bases at V and 6 bases at J, with 11 bases between the two ends. The CDR3 length is 14 residues. CDR3 nucleotides: TGTGCCAGCAGTGACTCTAAGGGGGGCCCTGAAGCTTTCTTT. Protein sequence: CASSDSKGGPEAFF.

The V and J genes are TRBV2 and TRBJ2-7, with D unresolved. Trimming removed 4 bases from V and 6 bases from J, with 4 bases in between. This CDR3 contains 10 residues. From germline, CDR1 is SNHLY and CDR2 FYNNEI. The CDR3 nucleotides read TGTGCCAGCAGTGTTTCCGAGCAGTACTTC. It specifies CASSVSEQYF. Full variable domain (missing parts from reference TRBV2 and TRBJ2-7): EPEVTQTPSHQVTQMGQEVILRCVPISNHLYFYWYRQILGQKVEFLVSFYNNEISEKSEIFDDQFSVERPDGSNFTLKIRSTKLEDSAMYFCASSVSEQYFGPGTRLTVT.

This clonotype was seen a few times. CDR3 in amino acids: CASSNGLSYEQYF. The CDR3 coding sequence is TGCGCCAGCTCTAACGGACTCTCCTACGAGCAGTACTTC. The chain links TRBV4-1 to TRBJ2-7, with D perhaps TRBD2 (5 bases). V lost 8 bases to trimming and J lost 0 bases, with 11 bases between them. This CDR3 has 13 residues. Germline-derived CDR1 and CDR2 are MGHRA and YSYEKL.

This clonotype has ten or more counts. The chain employs TRBV7-2 and TRBJ2-3, with TRBD2 identical over 16 bases. CDR1 is SGHTA and CDR2 is FQGNSA in the germline V gene. CDR3 length: 19 residues. V shed 6 bases and J 4 bases; nucleotides not matched to a gene: 13. This CDR3 reads CASRSPGLAGGPGPDTQYF. The CDR3 DNA sequence: TGTGCCAGCAGGTCCCCGGGACTAGCGGGGGGGCCGGGCCCAGATACGCAGTATTTT.

This clonotype has only a few counts. The chain combines TRBV6-2 or TRBV6-3 with TRBJ1-1; no reliable D call. Germline loops: CDR1 MNHEY, CDR2 SVGEGT. The CDR3 consists of 16 residues. Trimming shortened V by 0 bases and J by 1 base, and 12 bases separated the two germline ends. CDR3 protein: CASSYSRRLGNTEAFF. The CDR3 DNA reads TGTGCCAGCAGTTACTCCCGCAGGCTCGGGAACACTGAAGCTTTCTTT.

This clonotype was found many times. This chain connects TRBV7-2 to TRBJ2-1; the D gene could be TRBD1 or TRBD2 (5 bases each). Germline V gene lookup returns CDR1 SGHTA and CDR2 FQGNSA. The ends were cut back, 2 bases at V and 5 bases at J, with 13 bases in the middle. This CDR3 comprises 15 residues. The CDR3 is CASSLKRDGHNEQFF. The CDR3 coding sequence is TGTGCCAGCAGCTTAAAACGGGACGGGCACAATGAGCAGTTCTTC. The variable domain in full, completed from reference TRBV7-2 and TRBJ2-1, reads GAGVSQSPSNKVTEKGKDVELRCDPISGHTALYWYRQSLGQGLEFLIYFQGNSAPDKSGLPSDRFSAERTGGSVSTLTIQRTQQEDSAVYLCASSLKRDGHNEQFFGPGTRLTVL.

The chain is built from TRBV5-6 and TRBJ1-5; D gene uncertain. The CDR3 loop spans 14 amino acids. V was shortened by 0 bases and J by 7 bases, with 11 bases between the two germline ends. Germline assignment: CDR1 SGHDT and CDR2 YYEEEE. The CDR3 nucleotides read TGTGCCAGCAGCTTGGCGTCAAAGGGACAGCCCCAGCATTTT. This translates into CASSLASKGQPQHF.

Ten or more counts support this clonotype. The chain uses TRBV7-2 and TRBJ2-7; D is perhaps TRBD1 or TRBD2 (5 bases each). Trimming cost V 1 base and J 0 bases, with 16 bases left between them. CDR1 is SGHTA and CDR2 is FQGNSA in the germline V gene. The CDR3 sequence is 17 residues long. The CDR3 is CASSLVGPGSLSYEQYF. The DNA of the CDR3 is TGTGCCAGCAGCTTAGTGGGACCGGGGAGCCTCTCCTACGAGCAGTACTTC.

V is TRBV6-6 and J is TRBJ2-1; 11 bases map to TRBD2. V was pared by 6 bases and J by 4 bases, with 14 bases of the junction left unmatched. This CDR3 comprises 18 residues. Looked up from germline, CDR1 is MNHNY and CDR2 is SVGAGI (reference sequence). CDR3 bases: TGTGCCAGCAGATCTACCCCTCAACTAGCGGGGGCTTACAATGAGCAGTTCTTC. Amino acid sequence: CASRSTPQLAGAYNEQFF.

This clonotype was counted at least ten times. The chain joins TRBV12-3 or TRBV12-4 to TRBJ2-7, with TRBD1 as a possible D gene (6 bases). V lost 2 bases to trimming and J lost 3 bases, with 20 bases between them. This CDR3 region has 17 residues. The CDR3 spells CASSLCQGFILFYEQYF. DNA for the CDR3: TGTGCCAGCAGTTTATGTCAGGGGTTCATCCTTTTCTACGAGCAGTACTTC.

This clonotype came up many times. This chain links TRBV6-5 with TRBJ1-2; D is undetermined. Trimming removed 2 bases from V and 4 bases from J, with 14 bases in between. Germline CDR1 and CDR2: MNHEY and SVGAGI. The CDR3 consists of 15 residues. CDR3 DNA sequence: TGTGCCAGCAGTTACAACCATCCGTCTAGCTATGGCTACACCTTC. Translation gives CASSYNHPSSYGYTF.

The V gene is TRBV20-1, the J gene TRBJ1-5; no clear D gene. Trimming removed 0 bases at V and 0 bases at J, with 9 bases between. This CDR3 spans 15 amino acids. From germline, CDR1 is DFQATT and CDR2 SNEGSKA (reference sequence). This CDR3 is CSARDTGYSNQPQHF. The CDR3 DNA reads TGCAGTGCTAGAGACACGGGTTATAGCAATCAGCCCCAGCATTTT.

The gene calls are TRBV11-1 and TRBJ2-5; D perhaps matches TRBD1 (5 bases). This CDR3 is built from 15 residues. V was shortened by 1 base and J by 1 base, with 10 bases between the two germline ends. Germline CDR1 reads SGHAT; CDR2 reads FQDESV (reference sequence). Written as DNA, the CDR3 is TGTGCCAGCAGCTTAGAAGGACACCTCCAAGAGACCCAGTACTTC. Translated: CASSLEGHLQETQYF.

The chain recombines TRBV11-1 with TRBJ2-7, with no clear D. The CDR3 is 12 amino acids. Germline CDR1 and CDR2: SGHAT and FQDESV (reference sequence). V shed 2 bases and J shed 5 bases, with 7 bases lying between them. As DNA, the CDR3 is TGTGCCAGCAGCTTACCCGGCGACGAGCAGTACTTC. Translation: CASSLPGDEQYF. The full variable domain, completed using reference TRBV11-1 and TRBJ2-7, is EAEVAQSPRYKITEKSQAVAFWCDPISGHATLYWYRQILGQGPELLVQFQDESVVDDSQLPKDRFSAERLKGVDSTLKIQPAELGDSAMYLCASSLPGDEQYFGPGTRLTVT.

V usage is TRBV29-1 and J usage is TRBJ2-4; 9 bases map to TRBD1. CDR3 size: 14 residues. Germline CDR1 SQVTM, CDR2 ANQGSEA. V lost 5 bases and J lost 8; bases outside the gene matches: 10. CDR3 in amino acids: CSVYSGTGTDIQYF. CDR3 DNA: TGCAGCGTTTATTCCGGGACAGGGACGGACATTCAGTACTTC.

This clonotype was counted a few times. The genes are TRBV20-1 and TRBJ2-3, with D possibly being TRBD1 or TRBD2 (5 bases each). CDR1 and CDR2 (germline): DFQATT, SNEGSKA (reference sequence). Trimming shortened V by 4 bases and J by 8 bases, and 13 bases separated the two germline ends. The CDR3 consists of 12 residues. This CDR3 reads CSAKGPRGTQYF. CDR3 sequence (DNA): TGCAGTGCTAAAGGACCGAGGGGTACGCAGTATTTT.

This chain uses TRBV4-1 with TRBJ2-7; D is ambiguous. The CDR3 has 16 amino acids. V was cut by 0 bases and J by 3 bases, with 15 bases left in between. Germline values: CDR1 MGHRA, CDR2 YSYEKL. The CDR3 is CASSQEPRDSIYEQYF. CDR3 DNA sequence: TGCGCCAGCAGCCAAGAACCCCGAGATAGCATCTACGAGCAGTACTTC.

In this sample, this clonotype turned up many times. This chain joins TRBV7-2 and TRBJ2-5; 10 bases line up with TRBD2. V shed 2 bases and J 3 bases; nucleotides not matched to a gene: 3. This CDR3 region has 15 residues. Germline V CDR1 and CDR2: SGHTA, FQGNSA. This CDR3 reads CASSLLLAGEETQYF. The CDR3 DNA sequence: TGTGCCAGCAGCTTACTCCTAGCGGGGGAAGAGACCCAGTACTTC.

This clonotype was picked up many times. This chain connects TRBV7-2 to TRBJ1-5; no clear D. There are 13 residues in the CDR3. V lost 4 bases to trimming and J lost 7 bases, with 11 bases between them. Germline CDR1 SGHTA, CDR2 FQGNSA. The CDR3 protein is CASSSVPTQPQHF. The CDR3 nucleotides are TGTGCCAGCAGCTCCGTTCCCACCCAGCCCCAGCATTTT.

V is TRBV4-1 and J is TRBJ2-3; 8 bases are shared with TRBD2. The CDR3 length is 16 residues. The germline CDR1 and CDR2 sequences are MGHRA and YSYEKL. V dropped 2 bases and J dropped 8; count of bases not matched to a gene: 12. In DNA, the CDR3 is TGCGCCAGCAGCCAATCCAGCGGGGGTTCCGTCGGTACGCAGTATTTT. Its translation is CASSQSSGGSVGTQYF.

The gene calls are TRBV6-2 or TRBV6-3 and TRBJ2-7, with no clear D. The V and J ends lost 2 bases and 7 bases respectively, with 18 bases between them. This CDR3 has 15 residues. Germline V CDR1 and CDR2: MNHEY, SVGEGT. The CDR3 nucleotides read TGTGCCAGCAGTTACCCACGCGATCGGACCGCGGAGCAGTACTTC. Amino acids: CASSYPRDRTAEQYF.

This clonotype has just one count. A read error may be the cause here, since a much bigger clone is one base away. The chain combines TRBV7-3 with TRBJ2-2, with D tentatively TRBD2 (5 bases). The CDR3 is 13 amino acids. CDR1 is SGHTA, CDR2 FQGTGA, per germline. The CDR3: CASQDANTGELIF. Here the CDR3 DNA reads TGTGCCAGCCAGGATGCGAACACCGGGGAGCTGATTTTT.

The chain has TRBV7-2 and TRBJ2-1; TRBD1 matches 9 bases. The V and J ends lost 5 bases and 5 bases, in that order; junction bases with no gene match: 7. Germline lookup yields CDR1 SGHTA and CDR2 FQGNSA. This CDR3 has 15 amino acids. Written as DNA, the CDR3 is TGTGCCAGCAGCGATGACAGGGGGGACGACAATGAGCAGTTCTTC. This codes for CASSDDRGDDNEQFF.

This clonotype was detected only a few times. The chain has TRBV23-1 and TRBJ2-2, with D perhaps TRBD1 (5 bases). TRBV23-1 belongs to the ORF category, with a function that is uncertain. Deletions cut 9 bases from V and 1 base from J, with 18 bases between. The CDR3 spans 16 residues. Here the CDR3 DNA reads TGCGCCAGTCCCGACGTGGGGCCAAGGAACACCGGGGAGCTGTTTTTT. It is translated as CASPDVGPRNTGELFF.

The V call is TRBV27, the J call TRBJ2-3, with 7 bases lining up with TRBD1. V lost 6 bases and J lost 2; bases outside the gene matches: 11. The CDR3 runs to 16 residues. CDR1 is MNHEY, CDR2 SMNVEV, per germline (reference sequence). CDR3 coding DNA: TGTGCCAGCAGCGGATTTGCGACAGGGACCACAGATACGCAGTATTTT. Translating it yields CASSGFATGTTDTQYF.

This clonotype was observed at least ten times. J is TRBJ2-7 and V is TRBV7-6; TRBD2 matches 10 bases. Germline lookup yields CDR1 SGHVS and CDR2 FNYEAQ. The CDR3 loop spans 15 amino acids. The junction had 8 bases not matched to a gene; V was cut back by 5 bases and J by 4 bases. CDR3 nucleotide sequence: TGTGCCAGCAGCCCGGGGACTAGCGCCGCTTACGAGCAGTACTTC. Its translation is CASSPGTSAAYEQYF.

This chain uses TRBV10-3 with TRBJ1-2, with D possibly TRBD1 on 5 matching bases. The CDR3 is 11 amino acids. CDR1 and CDR2 (germline): ENHRY, SYGVKD. CDR3 in DNA: TGTGCTATCGGGGCGGACTATGGCTACACCTTC. This codes for CAIGADYGYTF.

Details on this clonotype: An end of the junction differs from the germline gene, which may be a read error. This rearrangement joins TRBV7-6 to TRBJ1-6; D gene unclear. Germline V gene sequence: CDR1 SGHVS, CDR2 FNYEAQ. The CDR3 is 13 amino acids. The CDR3 coding sequence is TGTGCTAGCAGCTTAGATAATGGATCACCCCTCCACTTT. Its protein is CASSLDNGSPLHF.

The rearrangement joins TRBV5-4 to TRBJ2-3; the match to TRBD2 covers 10 bases. Germline CDR1 SGHNT, CDR2 YYREEE (reference sequence). The V segment lost 0 bases and the J segment 4 bases; nucleotides outside the gene matches: 8. The CDR3 has 17 amino acids. The CDR3 bases are TGTGCCAGCAGCTTGGGAAGCGGGGGGGCCCGGCCAGATACGCAGTATTTT. It translates to CASSLGSGGARPDTQYF.